This TCR beta chain was profiled in a study of blood T cell repertoires in COVID-19. Study summary: Samples representing acute and convalescent COVID-19 were sourced from the United States, Italy and Spain. PBMCs, B-cell-depleted T cells, or T cells were the source of the cDNA or gDNA that made up the material.

Germline trimming cut 4 bases from V and 1 base from J; bases unmatched to any gene: 6. The CDR3 has 15 residues. CDR1 is MNHEY, CDR2 SVGAGI, per germline. Measured with immunoSEQ multiplex PCR; TCRdb has only the in-frame clones, and not every one. The sample yields more than 45,000 clones, approximately 86% seen once. The rearrangement links TRBV6-5 to TRBJ1-1; TRBD1 aligns across 7 bases. This TCR was recovered from a woman in her 70s with active COVID-19. Sequencing used peripheral blood. The CDR3 DNA follows: TGTGCCAGCAGTTTTCAAGGGACAGCGAACACTGAAGCTTTCTTT. Protein product: CASSFQGTANTEAFF.